A single sample gave rise to the 9 T cell receptor beta chains below, sequenced in a study of early T cells in non-severe SARS-CoV-2 infection. TCRdb itself ran the 5' RACE reads through MiXCR, one entry per CDR3 protein. The sample consists of 70,000 or so distinct CDR3 sequences, about 12% of them appearing once. The sample consisted of whole blood. The receptor source for this set is an adult who was a healthcare worker with PCR-confirmed SARS-CoV-2 infection or an uninfected control (not recorded which).

The V gene is TRBV6-2 or TRBV6-3, the J gene TRBJ2-7; 12 positions match TRBD1. The V and J ends lost 4 bases and 7 bases, in that order; junction bases with no gene match: 5. The CDR3 spans 14 residues. Germline lookup yields CDR1 MNHEY and CDR2 SVGEGT. CDR3 sequence (DNA): TGTGCCAGCAGTTCGGGACAGGGGGCAAGGGAGCAGTACTTC. This translates into CASSSGQGAREQYF.

This clonotype was recorded at least ten times. This sequence joins TRBV11-2 and TRBJ2-7; tentative D call: TRBD1 (5 bases). Germline assignment: CDR1 SGHAT and CDR2 FQNNGV. This CDR3 spans 15 amino acids. The ends were cut back, 0 bases at V and 6 bases at J, with 15 bases in the middle. CDR3 nucleotides: TGTGCCAGCAGCTTAGATCTTCCCTTAGGGGCCGAGCAGTACTTC. Its translation: CASSLDLPLGAEQYF.

V gene TRBV29-1 combines with J gene TRBJ2-1; maybe TRBD2 (5 bases). Trimming left V 5 bases short and J 9 bases short, with 11 bases between. The CDR3 length is 11 residues. Germline V gene lookup returns CDR1 SQVTM and CDR2 ANQGSEA. The CDR3 loop reads CSVKSRGEQFF. CDR3 nucleotide sequence: TGCAGCGTTAAAAGTCGGGGTGAGCAGTTCTTC.

This sequence joins TRBV10-3 and TRBJ2-5; D is undetermined. The CDR3 is 14 amino acids. Germline CDR1 is ENHRY and CDR2 is SYGVKD. Trimming removed 0 bases at V and 2 bases at J, with 7 bases between. The CDR3 region has the DNA TGTGCCATCAGTGAGTCTCGCCAGCAAGAGACCCAGTACTTC. Translating gives CAISESRQQETQYF.

The CDR3 reads CATSSFPTSGTDTQYF. CDR3 nucleotides: TGTGCCACCAGCAGTTTTCCGACTAGCGGCACAGATACGCAGTATTTT. The genes are TRBV15 and TRBJ2-3, with 8 bases that match TRBD2. J was trimmed by 1 base and V by 3 bases; bases with no gene match: 6. CDR1 and CDR2 from the germline V gene are LNHNV and YYDKDF (reference sequence). This CDR3 contains 16 residues. Full variable domain (outside the CDR3, taken from reference TRBV15 and TRBJ2-3): DAMVIQNPRYQVTQFGKPVTLSCSQTLNHNVMYWYQQKSSQAPKLLFHYYDKDFNNEADTPDNFQSRRPNTSFCFLDIRSPGLGDTAMYLCATSSFPTSGTDTQYFGPGTRLTVL.

Ten or more counts support this clonotype. The V and J genes are TRBV4-2 and TRBJ1-4; D unresolved. V dropped 5 bases and J dropped 5 bases, with 15 bases sitting between them. Germline-derived CDR1 and CDR2 are LGHNA and YNFKEQ. The CDR3 extends over 15 amino acids. DNA for the CDR3: TGTGCCAGCAGCATCCGGGCCCTCGACAATGAAAAACTGTTTTTT. Translation: CASSIRALDNEKLFF.

This clonotype was observed at least ten times. The chain employs TRBV9 and TRBJ2-7, with 7 nucleotides matching TRBD1. Germline CDR1 SGDLS, CDR2 YYNGEE. V lost 3 bases to trimming and J lost 5 bases; unmatched junction nucleotides: 5. The CDR3 covers 13 residues. The DNA of the CDR3 is TGTGCCAGCAGCGCCGGAACAGGGGACGAGCAGTACTTC. It translates to CASSAGTGDEQYF.

This clonotype appeared many times. The rearrangement links TRBV10-3 to TRBJ2-5; D perhaps matches TRBD1 (6 bases). Looked up from germline, CDR1 is ENHRY and CDR2 is SYGVKD. V shed 6 bases and J shed 1 base, with 15 bases lying between them. The CDR3 loop spans 15 amino acids. This CDR3 is CAISKQGGRQETQYF. The CDR3 DNA reads as TGTGCCATCAGCAAACAGGGTGGGCGCCAAGAGACCCAGTACTTC.

This clonotype was counted at least ten times. The chain uses TRBV12-3 or TRBV12-4 and TRBJ2-1; D possibly corresponds to TRBD1 (6 bases). The CDR3 has 14 residues. V was cut by 5 bases and J by 2 bases, with 10 bases left in between. CDR3 in DNA: TGTGCCAGCAGTACAGGGAGTCCCTACAATGAGCAGTTCTTC. Protein sequence: CASSTGSPYNEQFF.